One sample yielded the 21 T cell receptor beta chains listed below, sequenced in a study of identical twins. Each CDR3 protein gets one entry after TCRdb re-called the 5' RACE reads with MiXCR. The sample lists approximately 410,000 distinct CDR3 sequences, around a sixth occurring once. The sample taken for sequencing was naive T cells sorted from blood. These receptors were collected from a man aged 45-65 years in good health.

The chain couples TRBV10-2 to TRBJ2-3, with D perhaps matching TRBD1 (6 bases). The CDR3 length is 15 residues. Germline V CDR1 and CDR2: WSHSY, SAAADI. V was pared by 0 bases and J by 0 bases, with 7 bases between. The CDR3 nucleotides read TGCGCCAGCAGTGAGTCGGGGGCTAGCACAGATACGCAGTATTTT. Its translation is CASSESGASTDTQYF.

This clonotype has just a few counts. The rearrangement uses TRBV7-8 and TRBJ2-3; TRBD1 matches 7 bases. V trimming: 1 base; J trimming: 5 bases; junction bases outside the gene matches: 6. Germline V lookup: CDR1 SGHVS, CDR2 FQNEAQ. There are 15 residues in the CDR3. This CDR3 is CASSLDGTVVDTQYF. CDR3 DNA sequence: TGTGCCAGCAGCTTAGATGGGACAGTGGTAGATACGCAGTATTTT.

In its sample, this clonotype was seen many times. This chain uses TRBV2 with TRBJ2-7; tentative D call: TRBD2 (5 bases). The CDR3 has 12 amino acids. Per germline, CDR1 SNHLY and CDR2 FYNNEI. V was cut by 7 bases and J by 6 bases, with 13 bases left in between. Here the CDR3 reads CASTRRGGEQYF. The CDR3 DNA sequence: TGTGCCAGCACCCGACGGGGTGGCGAGCAGTACTTC.

The V call is TRBV7-2, the J call TRBJ1-3; TRBD1 might be the D (5 bases). The CDR3 has 12 amino acids. V lost 5 bases and J lost 12, with 14 bases in between. Germline loops: CDR1 SGHTA, CDR2 FQGNSA. This CDR3 reads CASSQDWGHIYF. The CDR3 nucleotides read TGTGCCAGCAGCCAAGACTGGGGCCACATATATTTT.

This clonotype was observed many times. The gene calls are TRBV27 and TRBJ2-7, with D unresolved. The CDR3 covers 11 residues. The germline V gene has CDR1 MNHEY and CDR2 SMNVEV (reference sequence). V dropped 7 bases and J dropped 3 bases, with 7 bases sitting between them. The CDR3 region is CASTLDYEQYF. The CDR3, as DNA: TGTGCCAGCACCCTGGACTACGAGCAGTACTTC.

This clonotype was detected ten times or more. The V call is TRBV5-6, the J call TRBJ2-1; TRBD2 might be the D (5 bases). Germline assignment: CDR1 SGHDT and CDR2 YYEEEE. The length of the CDR3 is 13 residues. V was clipped by 1 base and J by 5 bases, with 7 bases between them. CDR3 coding DNA: TGTGCCAGCAGCTTGTCGGGGAACAATGAGCAGTTCTTC. Translating it yields CASSLSGNNEQFF.

In this sample, this clonotype turned up a few times. This chain connects TRBV7-2 to TRBJ2-1, with D maybe TRBD2 (6 bases). This CDR3 has 12 residues. The germline gives CDR1 SGHTA, CDR2 FQGNSA. V was cut by 2 bases and J by 12 bases, with 11 bases left in between. CDR3 bases: TGTGCCAGCAGCTTACTTCAGGGAGGGCAGTTCTTC. Amino acid sequence: CASSLLQGGQFF.

This chain joins TRBV6-6 and TRBJ1-4; perhaps TRBD1 as D (5 bases). This CDR3 region has 12 residues. The germline CDR1 and CDR2 sequences are MNHNY and SVGAGI (reference sequence). V lost 6 bases and J 8 bases, leaving 10 bases between the germline ends. The CDR3 is CASSLQEEKLFF. CDR3 bases: TGTGCCAGCAGCTTACAGGAGGAAAAACTGTTTTTT.

The sample holds a few counts of this clonotype. The genes are TRBV5-1 and TRBJ2-3; 7 nucleotides line up with TRBD1. CDR1 is SGHRS and CDR2 is YFSETQ in the germline V gene. This CDR3 has 16 amino acids. V was clipped by 1 base and J by 3 bases; unmatched bases: 8. The chain's CDR3 is CASSLFDSGGTDTQYF. The CDR3, as DNA: TGCGCCAGCAGCTTGTTCGACTCAGGGGGTACAGATACGCAGTATTTT.

This chain's CDR3 is CASSSTGPGETQYF. In DNA form, the CDR3 reads TGTGCCAGCAGCTCGACAGGGCCTGGGGAGACCCAGTACTTC. The chain joins TRBV7-2 to TRBJ2-5, with 7 nucleotides matching TRBD1. The CDR3 extends over 14 amino acids. Per the germline V gene, CDR1 is SGHTA and CDR2 is FQGNSA. Trimming removed 4 bases from V and 5 bases from J; junction bases left unmatched: 7. Using reference TRBV7-2 and TRBJ2-5 for the parts outside the CDR3, the full variable domain is GAGVSQSPSNKVTEKGKDVELRCDPISGHTALYWYRQSLGQGLEFLIYFQGNSAPDKSGLPSDRFSAERTGGSVSTLTIQRTQQEDSAVYLCASSSTGPGETQYFGPGTRLLVL.

The rearrangement links TRBV7-6 to TRBJ2-3; 8 bases are a match to TRBD1. This CDR3 region has 15 residues. Trimming cost V 1 base and J 5 bases; bases outside gene matches: 5. Germline CDR1 and CDR2: SGHVS and FNYEAQ. The CDR3 sequence: CASSLERTGRDTQYF. CDR3 DNA: TGTGCCAGCAGCTTAGAAAGGACAGGGCGAGATACGCAGTATTTT.

This clonotype was seen more than once but under ten times. V is TRBV7-2 and J is TRBJ1-6; the D is unclear. The CDR3 sequence is 14 residues long. V lost 1 base to trimming and J lost 6 bases, with 7 bases between them. Germline V CDR1 and CDR2: SGHTA, FQGNSA. CDR3: CASSLVSVNSPLHF. The CDR3 DNA reads TGTGCCAGCAGCTTAGTTTCAGTTAATTCACCCCTCCACTTT. Together with reference TRBV7-2 and TRBJ1-6, the CDR3 gives the full variable domain: GAGVSQSPSNKVTEKGKDVELRCDPISGHTALYWYRQSLGQGLEFLIYFQGNSAPDKSGLPSDRFSAERTGGSVSTLTIQRTQQEDSAVYLCASSLVSVNSPLHFGNGTRLTVT.

This clonotype was seen ten or more times. The chain is built from TRBV6-2 or TRBV6-3 and TRBJ2-1; no reliable D call. V was shortened by 4 bases and J by 6 bases, with 19 bases between the two germline ends. The length of the CDR3 is 16 residues. The germline V gene has CDR1 MNHEY and CDR2 SVGEGT. The CDR3 DNA reads TGTGCCAGCAGTTTGTGGGGAAAAAGACGTCCCAATGAGCAGTTCTTC. Its translation: CASSLWGKRRPNEQFF.

The chain links TRBV20-1 to TRBJ1-2; 8 nucleotides agree with TRBD1. CDR1 and CDR2 from the germline V gene are DFQATT and SNEGSKA (reference sequence). V gave up 4 bases and J gave up 4 bases; unmatched junction bases: 5. The CDR3 sequence is 13 residues long. CDR3 residues: CSAKAGGIYGYTF. The CDR3 DNA reads as TGCAGTGCTAAGGCAGGGGGCATCTATGGCTACACCTTC.

The chain combines TRBV29-1 with TRBJ1-1, with a weak D call TRBD1 (6 bases). With 3 bases removed from V and 4 bases from J, the gap between germline ends came to 12 bases. The CDR3 length is 13 residues. The germline CDR1 and CDR2 sequences are SQVTM and ANQGSEA. The chain's CDR3 is CSVEGAERTEAFF. The CDR3 DNA sequence: TGCAGCGTTGAGGGGGCTGAGCGCACTGAAGCTTTCTTT.

This clonotype has just a few counts. This rearrangement joins TRBV12-3 or TRBV12-4 to TRBJ1-2, with D possibly TRBD1 on 5 matching bases. The CDR3 runs 13 residues. V shed 5 bases and J shed 3 bases, with 10 bases lying between them. CDR3 nucleotides: TGTGCCAGCAGTATCCTGGGGGACTATGGCTACACCTTC. Translating it yields CASSILGDYGYTF.

The rearrangement joins TRBV5-1 to TRBJ2-7; 9 bases are a match to TRBD2. Germline values: CDR1 SGHRS, CDR2 YFSETQ. The CDR3 is made up of 15 amino acids. V lost 3 bases to trimming and J lost 6 bases; unmatched junction nucleotides: 10. Here the CDR3 reads CASSSSGTSFSEQYF. The CDR3 nucleotides read TGCGCCAGCAGCTCGTCCGGGACTAGCTTCTCCGAGCAGTACTTC.

This clonotype came up many times. The rearrangement uses TRBV6-2 or TRBV6-3 and TRBJ1-6; TRBD1 might be the D (6 bases). The CDR3 has 15 amino acids. Trimming shortened V by 2 bases and J by 9 bases, and 14 bases separated the two germline ends. Germline CDR1 and CDR2: MNHEY and SVGEGT. This chain's CDR3 is CASSYGGASGSPLHF. The CDR3 region has the DNA TGTGCCAGCAGTTACGGGGGCGCGTCTGGTTCACCCCTCCACTTT.

This clonotype has ten or more counts. This rearrangement joins TRBV5-1 to TRBJ2-1, with D maybe TRBD2 (5 bases). The V and J ends lost 4 bases and 0 bases respectively, with 20 bases between them. CDR1 and CDR2 (germline): SGHRS, YFSETQ. The CDR3 runs to 18 residues. CDR3 in DNA: TGCGCCAGCAGCCAATTGGGTTGGACTGCGAGCTCCTACAATGAGCAGTTCTTC. This translates into CASSQLGWTASSYNEQFF. Full variable domain (rest looked up from reference TRBV5-1 and TRBJ2-1): KAGVTQTPRYLIKTRGQQVTLSCSPISGHRSVSWYQQTPGQGLQFLFEYFSETQRNKGNFPGRFSGRQFSNSRSEMNVSTLELGDSALYLCASSQLGWTASSYNEQFFGPGTRLTVL.

Only a few counts were recorded for this clonotype. The chain recombines TRBV7-2 with TRBJ2-2; no clear D. Germline lookup yields CDR1 SGHTA and CDR2 FQGNSA. V lost 3 bases and J lost 3, with 8 bases in between. CDR3 length: 14 residues. The DNA for the CDR3 is TGTGCCAGCAGCTTCGAGACTTACACCGGGGAGCTGTTTTTT. Translating gives CASSFETYTGELFF.

The chain combines TRBV5-1 with TRBJ2-7; D gene uncertain. Germline V gives CDR1 SGHRS, CDR2 YFSETQ. The CDR3 has 14 residues. Trimming took 0 bases from V and 0 from J, leaving 7 bases between them. The CDR3 is CASSLELHSYEQYF. The CDR3 DNA reads TGCGCCAGCAGCTTGGAATTGCACTCCTACGAGCAGTACTTC.